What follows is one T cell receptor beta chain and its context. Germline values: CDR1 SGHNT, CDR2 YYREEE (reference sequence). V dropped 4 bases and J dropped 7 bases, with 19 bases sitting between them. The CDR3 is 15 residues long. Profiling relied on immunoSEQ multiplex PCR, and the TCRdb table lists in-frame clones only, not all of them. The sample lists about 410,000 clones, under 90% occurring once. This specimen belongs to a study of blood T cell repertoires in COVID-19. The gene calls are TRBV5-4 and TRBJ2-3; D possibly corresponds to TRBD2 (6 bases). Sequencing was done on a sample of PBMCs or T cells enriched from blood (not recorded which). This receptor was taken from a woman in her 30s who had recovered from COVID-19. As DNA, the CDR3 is TGTGCCAGCAGCGTGGCCGGGGGTAATTCAAATACGCAGTATTTT. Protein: CASSVAGGNSNTQYF.